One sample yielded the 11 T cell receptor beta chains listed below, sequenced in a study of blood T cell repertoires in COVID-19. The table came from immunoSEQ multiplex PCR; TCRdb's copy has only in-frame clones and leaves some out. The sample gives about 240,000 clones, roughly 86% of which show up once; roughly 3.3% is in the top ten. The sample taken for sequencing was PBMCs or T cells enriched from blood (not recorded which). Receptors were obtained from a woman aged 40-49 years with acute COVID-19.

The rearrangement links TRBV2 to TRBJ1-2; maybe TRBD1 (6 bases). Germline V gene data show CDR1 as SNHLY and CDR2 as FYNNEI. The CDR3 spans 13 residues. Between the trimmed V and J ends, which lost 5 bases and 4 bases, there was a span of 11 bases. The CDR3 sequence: CASSPGTIYGYTF. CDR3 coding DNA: TGTGCCAGCAGTCCCGGGACAATCTATGGCTACACCTTC.

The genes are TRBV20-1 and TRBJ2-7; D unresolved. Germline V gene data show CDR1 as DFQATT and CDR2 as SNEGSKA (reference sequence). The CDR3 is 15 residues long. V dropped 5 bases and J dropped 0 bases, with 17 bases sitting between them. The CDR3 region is CSARALRRSSYEQYF. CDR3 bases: TGCAGTGCTCGTGCGCTTCGAAGGAGCTCCTACGAGCAGTACTTC.

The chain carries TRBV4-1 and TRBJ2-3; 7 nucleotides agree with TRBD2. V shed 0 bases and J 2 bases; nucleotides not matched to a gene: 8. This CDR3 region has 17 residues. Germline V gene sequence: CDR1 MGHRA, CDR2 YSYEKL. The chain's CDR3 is CASSQDAAGRTTDTQYF. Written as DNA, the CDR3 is TGCGCCAGCAGCCAAGATGCAGCGGGGCGGACCACAGATACGCAGTATTTT.

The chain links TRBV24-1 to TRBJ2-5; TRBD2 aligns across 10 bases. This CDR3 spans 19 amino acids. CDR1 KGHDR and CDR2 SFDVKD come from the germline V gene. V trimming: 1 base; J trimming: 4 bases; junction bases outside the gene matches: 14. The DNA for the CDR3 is TGTGCCACCAGTGATTTTATCGGCAAGCGGGAGGGCCCTCGAGAGACCCAGTACTTC. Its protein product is CATSDFIGKREGPRETQYF.

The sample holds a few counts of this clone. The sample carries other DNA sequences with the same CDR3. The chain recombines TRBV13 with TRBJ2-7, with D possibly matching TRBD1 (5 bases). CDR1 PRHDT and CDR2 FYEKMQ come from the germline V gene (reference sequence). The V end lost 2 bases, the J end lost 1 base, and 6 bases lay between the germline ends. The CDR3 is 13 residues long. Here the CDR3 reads CASSLQGSYEQYF. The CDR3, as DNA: TGTGCCAGCAGCTTACAGGGTTCCTACGAGCAGTACTTC. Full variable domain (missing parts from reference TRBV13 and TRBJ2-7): AAGVIQSPRHLIKEKRETATLKCYPIPRHDTVYWYQQGPGQDPQFLISFYEKMQSDKGSIPDRFSAQQFSDYHSELNMSSLELGDSALYFCASSLQGSYEQYFGPGTRLTVT.

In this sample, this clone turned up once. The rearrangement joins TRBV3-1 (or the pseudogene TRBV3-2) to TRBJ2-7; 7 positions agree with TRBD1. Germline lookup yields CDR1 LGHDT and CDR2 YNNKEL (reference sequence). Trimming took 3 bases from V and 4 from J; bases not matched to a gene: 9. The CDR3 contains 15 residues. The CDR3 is CASSQVRDRVYEQYF. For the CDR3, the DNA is TGTGCCAGCAGCCAGGTCCGGGACAGAGTGTACGAGCAGTACTTC.

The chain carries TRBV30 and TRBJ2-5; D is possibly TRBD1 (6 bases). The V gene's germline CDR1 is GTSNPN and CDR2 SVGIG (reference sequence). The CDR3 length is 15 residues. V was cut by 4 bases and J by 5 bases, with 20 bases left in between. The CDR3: CAWNSLRDISETQYF. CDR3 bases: TGTGCCTGGAACTCCCTCCGGGACATCAGTGAGACCCAGTACTTC. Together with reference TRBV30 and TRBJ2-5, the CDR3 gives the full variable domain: SQTIHQWPATLVQPVGSPLSLECTVEGTSNPNLYWYRQAAGRGLQLLFYSVGIGQISSEVPQNLSASRPQDRQFILSSKKLLLSDSGFYLCAWNSLRDISETQYFGPGTRLLVL.

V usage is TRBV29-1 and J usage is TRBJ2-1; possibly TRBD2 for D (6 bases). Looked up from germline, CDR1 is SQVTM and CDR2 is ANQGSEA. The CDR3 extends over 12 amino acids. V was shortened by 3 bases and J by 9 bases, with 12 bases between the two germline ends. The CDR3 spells CSVELLALEQFF. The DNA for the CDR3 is TGCAGCGTTGAGTTACTAGCACTTGAGCAGTTCTTC.

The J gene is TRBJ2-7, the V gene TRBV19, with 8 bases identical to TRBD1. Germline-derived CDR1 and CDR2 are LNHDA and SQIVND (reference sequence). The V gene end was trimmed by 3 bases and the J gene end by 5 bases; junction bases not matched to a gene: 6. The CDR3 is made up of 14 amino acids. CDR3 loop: CASSIEDRVHEQYF. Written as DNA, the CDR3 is TGTGCCAGTAGTATCGAGGACAGGGTCCACGAGCAGTACTTC.

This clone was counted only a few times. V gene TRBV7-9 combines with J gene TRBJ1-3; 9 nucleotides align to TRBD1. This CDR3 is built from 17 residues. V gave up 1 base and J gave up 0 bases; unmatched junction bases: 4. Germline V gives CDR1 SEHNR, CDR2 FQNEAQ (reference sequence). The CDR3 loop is CASSLVGTGSSGNTIYF. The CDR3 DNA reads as TGTGCCAGCAGCTTAGTGGGGACAGGGTCCTCTGGAAACACCATATATTTT.

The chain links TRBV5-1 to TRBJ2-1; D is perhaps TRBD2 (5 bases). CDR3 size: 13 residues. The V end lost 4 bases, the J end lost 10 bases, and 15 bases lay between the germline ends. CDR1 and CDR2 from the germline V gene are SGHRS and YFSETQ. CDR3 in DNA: TGCGCCAGCAGCCTCACGGACGCGGGCGAGCAGTTCTTC. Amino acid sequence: CASSLTDAGEQFF. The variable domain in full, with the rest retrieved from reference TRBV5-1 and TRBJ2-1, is KAGVTQTPRYLIKTRGQQVTLSCSPISGHRSVSWYQQTPGQGLQFLFEYFSETQRNKGNFPGRFSGRQFSNSRSEMNVSTLELGDSALYLCASSLTDAGEQFFGPGTRLTVL.